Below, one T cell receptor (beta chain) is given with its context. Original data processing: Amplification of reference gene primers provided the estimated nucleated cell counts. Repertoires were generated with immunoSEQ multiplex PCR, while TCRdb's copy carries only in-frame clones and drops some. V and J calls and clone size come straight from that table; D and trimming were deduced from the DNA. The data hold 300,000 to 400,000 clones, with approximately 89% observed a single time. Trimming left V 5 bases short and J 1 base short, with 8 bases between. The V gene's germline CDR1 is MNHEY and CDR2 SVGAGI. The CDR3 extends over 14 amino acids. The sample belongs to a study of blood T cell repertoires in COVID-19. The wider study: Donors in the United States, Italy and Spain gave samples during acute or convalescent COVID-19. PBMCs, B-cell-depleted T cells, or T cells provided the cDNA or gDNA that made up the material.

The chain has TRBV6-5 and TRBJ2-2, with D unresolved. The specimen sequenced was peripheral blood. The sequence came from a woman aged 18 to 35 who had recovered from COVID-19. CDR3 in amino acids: CASSNIVNTGELFF. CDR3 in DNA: TGTGCCAGCAGTAATATAGTGAACACCGGGGAGCTGTTTTTT.